Given below is one TCR beta chain in context. The data were taken from a study of OX40 agonist ivuxolimab in advanced cancers. Study context: Clinicians treated patients with ivuxolimab, an agonistic anti-OX40 (CD134) antibody. Having had anti-PD-1, anti-PD-L1 or anti-CTLA-4 therapy before was allowed, and more than 35% had some.

Data came from immunoSEQ multiplex PCR; TCRdb stores just in-frame clones and leaves some out. The sample yields about 80,000 clones, approximately 90% seen once. It was autoimmune disease history or systemic immunosuppression that excluded patients. The source of this sequence is an adult with an advanced solid tumor such as melanoma, head and neck, liver or kidney cancer. The sample in question was CD4+ or CD8+ T cells sorted from blood, obtained in a trial of the OX40 agonist ivuxolimab.

CDR3 bases: TGCGCCAGCAGCGGGGTGGGGGGTGACACAGATACGCAGTATTTT. It specifies CASSGVGGDTDTQYF. The rearrangement links TRBV5-1 to TRBJ2-3, with D possibly being TRBD2 (6 bases). V dropped 4 bases and J dropped 2 bases, with 14 bases sitting between them. Germline V gives CDR1 SGHRS, CDR2 YFSETQ. The CDR3 spans 15 residues.